This T cell receptor (beta chain) appears in the sequencing data of a study of shared clonotypes between healthy human individuals. Study as a whole: Each donor's CD4 naive and CD4 memory cells filled three plates apiece, CD8 naive two, and CD8 memory one. Overall study findings and caveats: It was observed that around 5% of naive CD4 clonotypes were shared across a few donors.

As for this clone: What it recognizes is unknown.

Adults of Caucasian background living in Nashville, Tennessee made up all donors. The CDR3 is 13 amino acids. Trimming removed 2 bases from V and 7 bases from J, with 11 bases in between. CDR1 and CDR2 from the germline V gene are GTSNPN and SVGIG (reference sequence). Each PCR replicate from the sorted subsets contained around 0.2 ug DNA, which is about 30,000 T cell genomes. Using immunoSEQ multiplex PCR, the repertoire was profiled, and TCRdb retains in-frame clones only, with some absent. This sample carries about 960,000 clones, about 80% of them seen once, and the ten largest clones take around 1.4%.

Specimen: memory CD4+ T cells sorted from blood. Subset described: CD45RA-negative fraction. The rearrangement joins TRBV30 to TRBJ1-4; no reliable D call. This TCR was sampled from a young man in good health. The CDR3 bases are TGTGCCTGGAGTAGAACAGCGATTGAAAAACTGTTTTTT. This translates into CAWSRTAIEKLFF.